These T cell receptor beta chains were read from a single sample in a study of CD4 T cells in relation to SARS-CoV-2 and coronaviruses. Profiled with immunoSEQ multiplex PCR; TCRdb holds only in-frame clones, not every one. This table has 21,000 or so clones, more than 65% appearing once. Which antigens these TCRs recognize remains unknown. The specimen was CD4+ T cells from PBMCs, cultured in vitro. These TCRs come from a human donor in good health. CDR3s include the opening cysteine and the closing phenylalanine or tryptophan. A D gene is named only where the DNA matches it firmly. Where a row states a size, it is once, few, many or the class of an expanded clone; other rows omit it.

j_call v_call cdr3_length clone_size d_call cdr3_nt cdr3_aa
TRBJ2-7 TRBV7-9 19 few TRBD2 TGTGCCAGCAGCCGGGCCAGGGGGCTAGCGGGAGGGCTTTCCTACGAGCAGTACTTC CASSRARGLAGGLSYEQYF
TRBJ2-5 TRBV15 15 . . TGTGCCACCAGCAGTGCAGGCAGGACCCAAGAGACCCAGTACTTC CATSSAGRTQETQYF
TRBJ1-1 TRBV3-1/TRBV3-2 14 . TRBD1 TGTGCCAGCAGCCAAGCGACAGGGGACACTGAAGCTTTCTTT CASSQATGDTEAFF
TRBJ2-3 TRBV5-1 15 . TRBD1 TGCGCCAGCAGCCTTCCCGGGACAGGGGGAGATACGCAGTATTTT CASSLPGTGGDTQYF
TRBJ2-7 TRBV14 15 . . TGTGCCAGCAGCCTCCAAGAGGCTATTTACTACGAGCAGTACTTC CASSLQEAIYYEQYF
TRBJ1-2 TRBV6-5 12 . . TGTGCCAGTGGGGTTGAGAGCTATGGCTACACCTTC CASGVESYGYTF
TRBJ2-7 TRBV7-9 14 few . TGTGCCAGCAGCTTAGCTAAGGGTTCCTACGAGCAGTACTTC CASSLAKGSYEQYF
TRBJ1-1 TRBV5-1 13 . . TGCGCCAGCAGCTTGGCATTGGAATCTGAAGCTTTCTTT CASSLALESEAFF
TRBJ2-2 TRBV6-5 13 . TRBD2 TGTGCCAGCAGATTAGGACTAGCCGGGGAGCTGTTTTTT CASRLGLAGELFF
TRBJ2-2 TRBV27 15 . TRBD1 TGTGCCAGCAGACAAAGACAGGGGTGGACCGGGGAGCTGTTTTTT CASRQRQGWTGELFF
TRBJ2-1 TRBV6-4 15 once TRBD1 TGTGCCAGCAGTGACTCTCGGACAGGGGCGAATGAGCAGTTCTTC CASSDSRTGANEQFF
TRBJ1-1 TRBV3-1/TRBV3-2 12 . . TGTGCCAGCAGCCAGCTAGGGACTGAAGCTTTCTTT CASSQLGTEAFF